Following are 7 T cell receptor beta chains from one sample sequenced in a study of shared clonotypes between healthy human individuals (dated by TCRdb to 2019 to 2021). The library was generated by the immunoSEQ multiplex PCR assay. TCRdb took over this immuneACCESS table, retaining in-frame rearrangements with V and J assigned. Such tables are incomplete; in checked studies, under half of the missing clones stem from an unresolved V gene, and the remainder is unexplained. Counted in this sample were roughly 890,000 clones; almost 95% of them appeared once. Of the sample, 24% falls within the top ten clones. For the CD8 naive samples, CD45RO-negative cells were positively selected for CCR7, yielding a CD45RA+CCR7+ population from which TemRA cells were excluded. Material: naive CD8+ T cells sorted from blood. Sample cell subset or site, as interpreted from the label and publication: CD45RA+CCR7+. The receptors stem from a man aged 30-40 years in good health.

The J gene is TRBJ2-7, the V gene TRBV28; D is undetermined. Looked up from germline, CDR1 is MDHEN and CDR2 is SYDVKM. V was cut by 4 bases and J by 5 bases, with 6 bases left in between. There are 11 residues in the CDR3. The CDR3 is CASSYGNEQYF. CDR3 DNA: TGTGCCAGCAGTTATGGGAACGAGCAGTACTTC.

As for this clone: The same CDR3 also results from other DNA sequences found in this sample. V gene TRBV27 combines with J gene TRBJ2-1; no reliable D call. The CDR3 sequence is 14 residues long. Germline-derived CDR1 and CDR2 are MNHEY and SMNVEV (reference sequence). V gave up 0 bases and J gave up 4 bases, with 7 bases separating them. CDR3 in amino acids: CASSLSRQYNEQFF. CDR3 nucleotide sequence: TGTGCCAGCAGTTTATCGAGGCAGTACAATGAGCAGTTCTTC.

J is TRBJ1-4 and V is TRBV18; D unresolved. Germline CDR1 reads KGHSH; CDR2 reads LQKENI. V was cut by 3 bases and J by 5 bases, with 13 bases left in between. The CDR3 contains 15 residues. CDR3 protein: CASSPKQKLNEKLFF. CDR3 bases: TGTGCCAGCTCACCGAAACAGAAGCTGAATGAAAAACTGTTTTTT.

V usage is TRBV7-8 and J usage is TRBJ1-3; D is uncertain. The CDR3 is 17 amino acids. CDR1 is SGHVS, CDR2 FQNEAQ, per germline. The ends were cut back, 4 bases at V and 4 bases at J, with 20 bases in the middle. The DNA of the CDR3 is TGTGCCAGCAGCTCCGCTCGGGCAGTTTCTCCCGGAAACACCATATATTTT. It specifies CASSSARAVSPGNTIYF. The full variable domain, rest sourced from reference TRBV7-8 and TRBJ1-3, is GAGVSQSPRYKVAKRGQDVALRCDPISGHVSLFWYQQALGQGPEFLTYFQNEAQLDKSGLPSDRFFAERPEGSVSTLKIQRTQQEDSAVYLCASSSARAVSPGNTIYFGEGSWLTVV.

V usage is TRBV11-2 and J usage is TRBJ2-1, with D perhaps matching TRBD2 (7 bases). Germline CDR1 SGHAT, CDR2 FQNNGV. V was cut by 1 base and J by 8 bases, with 18 bases left in between. This CDR3 comprises 16 residues. The CDR3 loop is CASSLVSGRGGDEQFF. Written as DNA, the CDR3 is TGTGCCAGCAGCTTAGTGTCAGGCAGAGGGGGGGATGAGCAGTTCTTC.

This chain connects TRBV11-2 to TRBJ2-2; no clear D. V was pared by 3 bases and J by 1 base, with 3 bases between. Germline CDR1 and CDR2: SGHAT and FQNNGV. The length of the CDR3 is 13 residues. The CDR3 coding sequence is TGTGCCAGCAGCTTGAAGAACACCGGGGAGCTGTTTTTT. Its protein is CASSLKNTGELFF. The full variable domain, completed using reference TRBV11-2 and TRBJ2-2, is EAGVAQSPRYKIIEKRQSVAFWCNPISGHATLYWYQQILGQGPKLLIQFQNNGVVDDSQLPKDRFSAERLKGVDSTLKIQPAKLEDSAVYLCASSLKNTGELFFGEGSRLTVL.

CDR3 loop: CASSPMGEQFF. The CDR3 nucleotides are TGTGCCAGCAGCCCCATGGGTGAGCAGTTCTTC. This chain links TRBV2 with TRBJ2-1; D call uncertain. CDR1 SNHLY and CDR2 FYNNEI come from the germline V gene. The CDR3 has 11 amino acids. Trimming cost V 6 bases and J 9 bases, with 9 bases left between them.